The rows below give T cell receptor beta chains drawn from one sample of a study of cytomegalovirus exposure and HLA in healthy donors. Clones were read by immunoSEQ multiplex PCR, and TCRdb kept only the in-frame ones, dropping some. The sample has approximately 110,000 clones. Sequences were obtained from PBMCs. These receptors all stem from a man between 50 and 59 years old in good health and CMV-seronegative. Both conserved end residues are trimmed from each CDR3. Each record gives: V gene, D gene, CDR3 length, J gene, CDR3 protein. A D gene is named only where the DNA matches it firmly.

V gene: TRBV6-1; D gene: TRBD1; CDR3 length: 10; J gene: TRBJ1-1; CDR3 protein: ASRRTGAEAF
V gene: TRBV5-1; D gene: TRBD2; CDR3 length: 13; J gene: TRBJ2-5; CDR3 protein: ASSTLLAAGETQY
V gene: TRBV19; D gene: NA; CDR3 length: 14; J gene: TRBJ2-4; CDR3 protein: ASSQPVGVAKNIQY
V gene: TRBV7-2; D gene: TRBD1; CDR3 length: 13; J gene: TRBJ1-2; CDR3 protein: ASSTRQGLGERYT
V gene: TRBV13; D gene: TRBD1; CDR3 length: 14; J gene: NA; CDR3 protein: ASRNIDGTGGYEQY
V gene: TRBV15; D gene: NA; CDR3 length: 13; J gene: TRBJ2-1; CDR3 protein: ATSRINGIYNEQF
V gene: TRBV27; D gene: NA; CDR3 length: 12; J gene: TRBJ2-1; CDR3 protein: ASSLGIARNEQF
V gene: TRBV2; D gene: TRBD1; CDR3 length: 11; J gene: TRBJ2-5; CDR3 protein: ASRRDSQETQY
V gene: TRBV7-3; D gene: TRBD2; CDR3 length: 12; J gene: TRBJ2-3; CDR3 protein: ASSFAGGTDTQY
V gene: TRBV20-1; D gene: NA; CDR3 length: 9; J gene: TRBJ2-7; CDR3 protein: SANEGSEQY
V gene: TRBV9; D gene: NA; CDR3 length: 13; J gene: TRBJ1-3; CDR3 protein: ASSVGGGSGNTIY
V gene: TRBV29-1; D gene: NA; CDR3 length: 11; J gene: TRBJ2-1; CDR3 protein: ALRESSYNEQF
V gene: TRBV19; D gene: NA; CDR3 length: 14; J gene: TRBJ2-3; CDR3 protein: ASSTVAATSTDTQY
V gene: TRBV11-3; D gene: TRBD1; CDR3 length: 13; J gene: TRBJ2-5; CDR3 protein: ASSLGQGREETQY
V gene: TRBV5-1; D gene: TRBD2; CDR3 length: 12; J gene: TRBJ2-7; CDR3 protein: ASSRTSGSYEQY
V gene: TRBV12-5; D gene: NA; CDR3 length: 14; J gene: TRBJ1-6; CDR3 protein: ASSLPRGDYNSPLH
V gene: TRBV18; D gene: TRBD1; CDR3 length: 13; J gene: TRBJ2-7; CDR3 protein: ASSPLGTGPYEQY
V gene: TRBV7-8; D gene: TRBD1; CDR3 length: 12; J gene: TRBJ1-5; CDR3 protein: ASSSQGRYQPQH
V gene: TRBV4-1; D gene: TRBD2; CDR3 length: 16; J gene: TRBJ2-2; CDR3 protein: ASSQDEGLAGATGELF
V gene: TRBV19; D gene: NA; CDR3 length: 9; J gene: TRBJ1-2; CDR3 protein: ASRSPDGYT
V gene: TRBV5-1; D gene: NA; CDR3 length: 13; J gene: TRBJ1-6; CDR3 protein: ASSLESSYNSPLH
V gene: TRBV7-6; D gene: NA; CDR3 length: 11; J gene: TRBJ2-1; CDR3 protein: ASSFSPYNEQF
V gene: TRBV5-1; D gene: NA; CDR3 length: 11; J gene: TRBJ1-2; CDR3 protein: ASSLTENYGYT
V gene: TRBV2; D gene: NA; CDR3 length: 13; J gene: TRBJ1-1; CDR3 protein: ASSENPPENTEAF
V gene: TRBV14; D gene: NA; CDR3 length: 12; J gene: TRBJ1-2; CDR3 protein: ASSQGVGSYGYT
V gene: TRBV4-1; D gene: TRBD1; CDR3 length: 13; J gene: TRBJ2-1; CDR3 protein: ASSHSTGGLGEQF
V gene: TRBV7-9; D gene: NA; CDR3 length: 12; J gene: TRBJ1-2; CDR3 protein: ASSLSAVNYGYT
V gene: TRBV20-1; D gene: NA; CDR3 length: 9; J gene: TRBJ2-1; CDR3 protein: SAIYRGEQF
V gene: TRBV9; D gene: TRBD2; CDR3 length: 13; J gene: TRBJ2-7; CDR3 protein: ASSVGAGGPYEQY
V gene: TRBV28; D gene: NA; CDR3 length: 13; J gene: TRBJ1-2; CDR3 protein: ASSRDGGINYGYT
V gene: TRBV5-4; D gene: TRBD2; CDR3 length: 17; J gene: TRBJ2-1; CDR3 protein: ASSGSGGLTPVPYNEQF
V gene: TRBV18; D gene: NA; CDR3 length: 13; J gene: TRBJ1-5; CDR3 protein: ASSRDNYSNQPQH
V gene: TRBV18; D gene: NA; CDR3 length: 13; J gene: TRBJ2-7; CDR3 protein: ASSPGRGDSYEQY
V gene: TRBV19; D gene: NA; CDR3 length: 12; J gene: TRBJ1-1; CDR3 protein: ASQPTEMNTEAF
V gene: TRBV6-1; D gene: NA; CDR3 length: 16; J gene: TRBJ1-5; CDR3 protein: ASSERGKGSVSNQPQH
V gene: TRBV10-3; D gene: TRBD1; CDR3 length: 13; J gene: TRBJ1-5; CDR3 protein: AISELGTADQPQH
V gene: TRBV5-6; D gene: NA; CDR3 length: 12; J gene: TRBJ1-6; CDR3 protein: ASSLWEANSPLH
V gene: TRBV10-3; D gene: TRBD2; CDR3 length: 13; J gene: TRBJ2-7; CDR3 protein: AISGGSGRANEQY
V gene: TRBV29-1; D gene: NA; CDR3 length: 12; J gene: TRBJ1-2; CDR3 protein: SVEDPSAFYGYT
V gene: TRBV29-1; D gene: NA; CDR3 length: 8; J gene: TRBJ1-2; CDR3 protein: SVQHGGYT
V gene: TRBV7-9; D gene: NA; CDR3 length: 12; J gene: TRBJ1-2; CDR3 protein: ASSLGGANYGYT
V gene: TRBV18; D gene: NA; CDR3 length: 13; J gene: TRBJ2-3; CDR3 protein: ASSPGFTSTDTQY
V gene: TRBV7-9; D gene: NA; CDR3 length: 10; J gene: TRBJ2-7; CDR3 protein: ASSPGFYEQY
V gene: TRBV18; D gene: NA; CDR3 length: 11; J gene: TRBJ1-5; CDR3 protein: ASSPNRDQPQH
V gene: TRBV7-2; D gene: TRBD1; CDR3 length: 16; J gene: TRBJ1-2; CDR3 protein: ASSLDGTGPTSNYGYT
V gene: TRBV4-1; D gene: NA; CDR3 length: 15; J gene: TRBJ1-4; CDR3 protein: ASSQDSPGAKNEKLF
V gene: TRBV4-3; D gene: TRBD2; CDR3 length: 14; J gene: TRBJ2-1; CDR3 protein: ASSQDRREVRNEQF
V gene: TRBV5-1; D gene: NA; CDR3 length: 13; J gene: TRBJ2-1; CDR3 protein: ASSLYLQVGNEQF
V gene: TRBV6-1; D gene: NA; CDR3 length: 12; J gene: TRBJ1-2; CDR3 protein: ASSGARAGGGYT
V gene: TRBV5-1; D gene: NA; CDR3 length: 12; J gene: TRBJ2-3; CDR3 protein: ASSLVRGGDTQY
V gene: TRBV25-1; D gene: TRBD1; CDR3 length: 16; J gene: TRBJ2-7; CDR3 protein: ASSARGQGAGSSYEQY
V gene: TRBV9; D gene: NA; CDR3 length: 13; J gene: TRBJ1-2; CDR3 protein: ASSVAGLMNYGYT
V gene: TRBV6-1; D gene: NA; CDR3 length: 12; J gene: TRBJ1-2; CDR3 protein: ASSEETARYGYT
V gene: TRBV11-2; D gene: NA; CDR3 length: 11; J gene: TRBJ2-7; CDR3 protein: ASSAAGQPLQY